The TCR beta chain under discussion was sequenced for a study of T cell changes during pregnancy in multiple sclerosis. This CDR3 region has 14 residues. V gave up 6 bases and J gave up 5 bases, with 16 bases separating them. Germline CDR1 is MDHEN and CDR2 is SYDVKM. Profiled with immunoSEQ multiplex PCR; TCRdb holds only in-frame clones, not every one. Of more than 85,000 clones in the sample, around 92% were seen once. This chain connects TRBV28 to TRBJ2-5, with TRBD2 as a possible D gene (5 bases). Source: peripheral blood, taken before pregnancy. The sequence came from a female donor with multiple sclerosis, enrolled in a pregnancy study. In nucleotides, the CDR3 is TGTGCCAGCAGACCTCATACTAGAGGCGAGACCCAGTACTTC. Encoded protein: CASRPHTRGETQYF.